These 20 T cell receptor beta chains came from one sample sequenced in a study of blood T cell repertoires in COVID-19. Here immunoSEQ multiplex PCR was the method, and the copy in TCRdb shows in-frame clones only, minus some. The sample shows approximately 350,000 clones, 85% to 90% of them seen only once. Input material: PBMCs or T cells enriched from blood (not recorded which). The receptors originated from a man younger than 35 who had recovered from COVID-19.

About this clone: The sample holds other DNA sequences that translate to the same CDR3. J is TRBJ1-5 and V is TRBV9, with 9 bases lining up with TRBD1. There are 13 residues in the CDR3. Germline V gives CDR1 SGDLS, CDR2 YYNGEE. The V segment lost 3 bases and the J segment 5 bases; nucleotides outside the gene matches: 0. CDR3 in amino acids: CASSGTGDQPQHF. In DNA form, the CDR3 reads TGTGCCAGCAGCGGGACAGGGGATCAGCCCCAGCATTTT.

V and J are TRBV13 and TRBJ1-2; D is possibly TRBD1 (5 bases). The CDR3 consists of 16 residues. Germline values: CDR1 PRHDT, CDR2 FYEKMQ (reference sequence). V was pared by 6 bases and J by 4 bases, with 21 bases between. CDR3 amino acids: CASRNIPQQDLYGYTF. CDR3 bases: TGTGCCAGCAGAAATATACCTCAACAGGACCTCTATGGCTACACCTTC. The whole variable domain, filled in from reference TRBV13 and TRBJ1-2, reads AAGVIQSPRHLIKEKRETATLKCYPIPRHDTVYWYQQGPGQDPQFLISFYEKMQSDKGSIPDRFSAQQFSDYHSELNMSSLELGDSALYFCASRNIPQQDLYGYTFGSGTRLTVV.

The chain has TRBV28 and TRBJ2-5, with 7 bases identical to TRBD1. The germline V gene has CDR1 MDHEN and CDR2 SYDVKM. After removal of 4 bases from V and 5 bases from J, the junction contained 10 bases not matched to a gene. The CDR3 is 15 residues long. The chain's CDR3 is CASSSRQGIRETQYF. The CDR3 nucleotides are TGTGCCAGCAGTTCCCGACAGGGAATACGGGAGACCCAGTACTTC.

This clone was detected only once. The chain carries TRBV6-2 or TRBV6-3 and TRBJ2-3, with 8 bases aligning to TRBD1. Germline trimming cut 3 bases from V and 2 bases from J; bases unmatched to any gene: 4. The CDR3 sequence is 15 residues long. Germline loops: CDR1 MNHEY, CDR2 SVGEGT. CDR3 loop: CASSYGQGATDTQYF. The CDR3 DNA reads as TGTGCCAGCAGTTATGGACAGGGCGCCACAGATACGCAGTATTTT.

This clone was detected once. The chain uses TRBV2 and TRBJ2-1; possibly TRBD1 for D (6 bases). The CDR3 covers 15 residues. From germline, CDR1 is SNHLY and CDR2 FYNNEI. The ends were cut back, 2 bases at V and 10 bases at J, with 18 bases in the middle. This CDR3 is CASSEQGLTSAEQFF. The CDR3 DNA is TGTGCCAGCAGTGAACAGGGGCTTACATCAGCGGAGCAGTTCTTC.

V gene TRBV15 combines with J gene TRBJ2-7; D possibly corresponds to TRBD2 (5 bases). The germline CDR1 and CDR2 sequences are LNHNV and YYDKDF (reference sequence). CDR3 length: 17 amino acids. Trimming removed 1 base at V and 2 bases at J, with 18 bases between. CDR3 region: CATSRGSGLESTYEQYF. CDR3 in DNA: TGTGCCACCAGCAGAGGAAGCGGTCTAGAGTCTACCTACGAGCAGTACTTC.

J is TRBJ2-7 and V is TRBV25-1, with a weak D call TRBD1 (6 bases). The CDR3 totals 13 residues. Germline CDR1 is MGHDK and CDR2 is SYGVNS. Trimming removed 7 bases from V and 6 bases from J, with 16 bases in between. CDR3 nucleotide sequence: TGTGCCAGCACCAGAACACAGGGAAGCGAGCAGTACTTC. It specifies CASTRTQGSEQYF.

CDR3 sequence (DNA): TGCGCCAGCAGCTTGACTAGCATCGCAGATACGCAGTATTTT. This encodes CASSLTSIADTQYF. J is TRBJ2-3 and V is TRBV5-1; D possibly corresponds to TRBD2 (6 bases). CDR1 and CDR2 (germline): SGHRS, YFSETQ. The V end was cut by 1 base, the J end by 4 bases, with 10 bases between. This CDR3 has 14 residues.

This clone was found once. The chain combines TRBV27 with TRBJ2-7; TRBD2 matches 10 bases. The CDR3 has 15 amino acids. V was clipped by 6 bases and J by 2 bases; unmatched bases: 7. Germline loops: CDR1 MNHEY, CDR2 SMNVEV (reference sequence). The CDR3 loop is CASRRLAGVPYEQYF. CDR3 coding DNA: TGTGCCAGCAGAAGACTAGCGGGCGTACCCTACGAGCAGTACTTC.

CDR3 loop: CASSQVQGVGDEQFF. The DNA of the CDR3 is TGTGCCAGCAGCCAAGTCCAGGGGGTAGGGGATGAGCAGTTCTTC. V is TRBV3-1 (or the pseudogene TRBV3-2) and J is TRBJ2-1, with 7 bases matching TRBD1. The CDR3 has 15 residues. Germline V gene lookup returns CDR1 LGHDT and CDR2 YNNKEL (reference sequence). The V gene end was trimmed by 1 base and the J gene end by 8 bases; junction bases not matched to a gene: 8.

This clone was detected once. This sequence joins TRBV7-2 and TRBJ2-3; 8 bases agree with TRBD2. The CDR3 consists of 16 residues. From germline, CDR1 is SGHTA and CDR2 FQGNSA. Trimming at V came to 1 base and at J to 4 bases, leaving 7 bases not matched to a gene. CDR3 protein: CASSLVSGSWADTQYF. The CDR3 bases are TGTGCCAGCAGCTTAGTGAGCGGGAGTTGGGCAGATACGCAGTATTTT.

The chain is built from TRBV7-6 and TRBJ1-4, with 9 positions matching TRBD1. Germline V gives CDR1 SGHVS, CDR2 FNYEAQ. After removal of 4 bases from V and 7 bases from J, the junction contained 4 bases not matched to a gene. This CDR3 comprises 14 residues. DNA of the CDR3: TGTGCCAGCAGCTCCACAGGGGGCGGTGAAAAACTGTTTTTT. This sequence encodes CASSSTGGGEKLFF.

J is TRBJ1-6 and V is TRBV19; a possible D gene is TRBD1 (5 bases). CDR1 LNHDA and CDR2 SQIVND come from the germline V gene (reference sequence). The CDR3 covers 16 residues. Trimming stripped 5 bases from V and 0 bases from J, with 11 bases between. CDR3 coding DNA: TGTGCCAGTAGTCGACAGTTGAGCTCCTATAATTCACCCCTCCACTTT. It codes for CASSRQLSSYNSPLHF.

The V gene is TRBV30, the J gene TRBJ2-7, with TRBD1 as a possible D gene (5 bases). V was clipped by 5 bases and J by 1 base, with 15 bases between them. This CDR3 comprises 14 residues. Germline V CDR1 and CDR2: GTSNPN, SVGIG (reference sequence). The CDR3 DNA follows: TGTGCCTGGGCCCAAGGGGTAGGGTCCTACGAGCAGTACTTC. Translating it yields CAWAQGVGSYEQYF.

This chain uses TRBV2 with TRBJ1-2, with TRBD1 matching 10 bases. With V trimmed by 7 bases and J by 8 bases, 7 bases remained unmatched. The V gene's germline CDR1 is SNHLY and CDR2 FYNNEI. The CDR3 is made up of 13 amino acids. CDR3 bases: TGTGCCAGCAATCCGGGACAGGGGAGAGGCTACACCTTC. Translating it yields CASNPGQGRGYTF.

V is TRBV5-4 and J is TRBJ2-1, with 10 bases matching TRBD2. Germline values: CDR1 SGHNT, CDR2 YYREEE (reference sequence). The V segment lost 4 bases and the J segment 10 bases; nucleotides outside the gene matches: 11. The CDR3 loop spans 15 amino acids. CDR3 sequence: CASSQASGGLQEQFF. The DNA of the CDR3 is TGTGCCAGCAGCCAAGCTAGCGGGGGCCTGCAGGAGCAGTTCTTC.

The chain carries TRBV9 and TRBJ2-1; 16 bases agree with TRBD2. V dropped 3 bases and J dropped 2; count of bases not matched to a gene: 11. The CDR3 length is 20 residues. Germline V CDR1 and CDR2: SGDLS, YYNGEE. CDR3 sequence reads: CASSAPPGTSGRATYNEQFF. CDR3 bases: TGTGCCAGCAGCGCCCCCCCCGGGACTAGCGGGAGGGCCACCTACAATGAGCAGTTCTTC. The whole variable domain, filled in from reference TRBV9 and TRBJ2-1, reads DSGVTQTPKHLITATGQRVTLRCSPRSGDLSVYWYQQSLDQGLQFLIQYYNGEERAKGNILERFSAQQFPDLHSELNLSSLELGDSALYFCASSAPPGTSGRATYNEQFFGPGTRLTVL.

The CDR3 nucleotides read TGTGCCAGCAGCTTTCAGGGTAGATATAGTGAGCAGTTCTTC. Translation gives CASSFQGRYSEQFF. The rearrangement joins TRBV7-8 to TRBJ2-1, with a tentative D call TRBD1 (5 bases). The CDR3 length is 14 residues. Germline lookup yields CDR1 SGHVS and CDR2 FQNEAQ. Trimming took 3 bases from V and 9 from J, leaving 15 bases between them.

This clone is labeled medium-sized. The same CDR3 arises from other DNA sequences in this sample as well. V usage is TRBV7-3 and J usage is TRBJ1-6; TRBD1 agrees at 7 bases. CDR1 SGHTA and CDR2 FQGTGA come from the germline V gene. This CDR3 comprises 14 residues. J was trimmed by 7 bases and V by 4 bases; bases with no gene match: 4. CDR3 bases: TGTGCCAGCAGCTCGGGGACAGCAAATTCACCCCTCCACTTT. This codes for CASSSGTANSPLHF.

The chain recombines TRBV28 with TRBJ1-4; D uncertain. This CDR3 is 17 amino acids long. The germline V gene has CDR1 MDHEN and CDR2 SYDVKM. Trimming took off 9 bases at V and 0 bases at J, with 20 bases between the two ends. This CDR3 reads CASAGRRLSATNEKLFF. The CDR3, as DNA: TGTGCCAGTGCTGGACGGAGGCTATCTGCAACTAATGAAAAACTGTTTTTT.